This is a list of T cell receptor beta chains from one sample in a study of blood T cell repertoires in COVID-19. Method: immunoSEQ multiplex PCR; TCRdb's copy keeps in-frame clones and lacks some. Of about 300,000 clones in the sample, just over 85% were seen once. Material for sequencing was PBMCs or T cells enriched from blood (not recorded which). Every receptor here comes from a man aged 25 to 45 who had recovered from COVID-19. Each CDR3 is given with its conserved first and last residue. A D gene is named only where the DNA matches it firmly.

J	V	D	CDR3
TRBJ2-2	TRBV27	NA	CASSPQTTVSNTGELFF
TRBJ2-7	TRBV19	TRBD2	CASSIVLLGAGPPYEQYF
TRBJ2-7	TRBV6-5	TRBD1	CASDRDSSYEQYF
TRBJ2-7	TRBV14	TRBD2	CASSNVAGALAKQYF
TRBJ1-6	TRBV19	NA	CASREQGYNSPLHF
TRBJ1-4	TRBV28	NA	CATSSGVATNEKLFF
TRBJ2-7	TRBV10-1	NA	CASSPHGSSYEQYF
TRBJ2-7	TRBV9	NA	CASSARGGSLTYEQYF
TRBJ1-3	TRBV7-6	TRBD1	CASSLAGQGAGNTIYF
TRBJ2-3	TRBV9	NA	CASSVANGWGGSGDTQYF
TRBJ1-1	TRBV4-1	TRBD1	CASSQSPTGSNTEAFF
TRBJ1-1	TRBV7-9	NA	CASSLALGLGEAFF
TRBJ2-3	TRBV20-1	NA	CSARYSDTQYF
TRBJ2-2	TRBV21-1	NA	CASSIRGLAGVSDTGELFF
TRBJ1-6	TRBV6-1	NA	CASSELGADNSPLHF
TRBJ2-7	TRBV15	NA	CATSPSRRAYEQYF
TRBJ1-2	TRBV19	TRBD1	CASSILRTGEYGYTF
TRBJ1-5	TRBV12-3/TRBV12-4	NA	CASSLGQGRPQHF
TRBJ1-2	TRBV9	TRBD1	CASSAGTAVFYGYTF
TRBJ2-7	TRBV19	TRBD1	CASSIGQGESYEQYF
TRBJ2-1	TRBV29-1	TRBD1	CSVEGGQGRRSYNEQFF
TRBJ2-1	TRBV27	NA	CASKHGLQGYNEQFF
TRBJ1-3	TRBV19	NA	CASSIYKEEHTIYF
TRBJ2-3	TRBV11-3	TRBD2	CASSLGAAGARDTQYF
TRBJ2-3	TRBV6-1	TRBD2	CASSDDTSGADTQYF
TRBJ2-3	TRBV7-9	TRBD2	CASSRLAGVNTQYF
TRBJ1-2	TRBV27	TRBD1	CASFGQGGRGYTF
TRBJ2-7	TRBV28	TRBD2	CASSLGGRLDEQYF
TRBJ2-7	TRBV7-9	TRBD1	CASGSRGTGGYEQYF
TRBJ2-7	TRBV14	TRBD2	CASSHGLAGGPGQYF
TRBJ1-2	TRBV9	NA	CASSANELNYGYTF
TRBJ1-2	TRBV18	TRBD1	CASSPDRGYGYTF
TRBJ1-1	TRBV10-2	TRBD1	CATQGYTEAFF
TRBJ2-2	TRBV4-1	TRBD1	CASSHPEGQANTGELFF
TRBJ2-1	TRBV28	TRBD1	CASSSGFPGGNLNEQFF
TRBJ1-4	TRBV6-5	TRBD1	CASSSRTGNEKLFF
TRBJ2-7	TRBV2	NA	CASSAYREGSYEQYF
TRBJ1-4	TRBV10-3	TRBD1	CAIRGQAREKLFF
TRBJ2-3	TRBV5-1	NA	CASSLEARPEDTQYF
TRBJ1-6	TRBV7-9	NA	CASSLPTSPLHF
TRBJ1-1	TRBV6-6	NA	CASSYPGTGDTEAFF
TRBJ1-2	TRBV9	NA	CASNQRNGGAYGYTF
TRBJ2-1	TRBV5-1	NA	CASSLAGIRFF
TRBJ1-1	TRBV6-5	TRBD1	CASSYSTGRKTEAFF
TRBJ1-5	TRBV19	TRBD1	CASSVGQRNQPQHF
TRBJ1-1	TRBV28	NA	CASSLQGLNTEAFF
TRBJ2-1	TRBV28	NA	CASRGGRGYNEQFF
TRBJ1-5	TRBV11-2	NA	CASSLEGQYQPQHF
TRBJ2-2	TRBV11-2	NA	CASSLRATGELFF
TRBJ1-1	TRBV12-5	NA	CASGLGGFTEAFF
TRBJ1-3	TRBV10-3	NA	CAIRDTGSGNTIYF
TRBJ2-3	TRBV6-5	NA	CASRPGPADTQYF
TRBJ2-7	TRBV19	TRBD1	CASSAEPGTDYEQYF
TRBJ1-1	TRBV5-1	NA	CASSLEEGLEAFF
TRBJ2-1	TRBV4-2	TRBD1	CASSLRTGLSSYNEQFF
TRBJ2-1	TRBV30	TRBD2	CAWSGLLAANNEQFF
TRBJ1-6	TRBV19	TRBD1	CASSVGQGAGPLHF
TRBJ2-3	TRBV30	TRBD1	CAGGTDRRTDTQYF